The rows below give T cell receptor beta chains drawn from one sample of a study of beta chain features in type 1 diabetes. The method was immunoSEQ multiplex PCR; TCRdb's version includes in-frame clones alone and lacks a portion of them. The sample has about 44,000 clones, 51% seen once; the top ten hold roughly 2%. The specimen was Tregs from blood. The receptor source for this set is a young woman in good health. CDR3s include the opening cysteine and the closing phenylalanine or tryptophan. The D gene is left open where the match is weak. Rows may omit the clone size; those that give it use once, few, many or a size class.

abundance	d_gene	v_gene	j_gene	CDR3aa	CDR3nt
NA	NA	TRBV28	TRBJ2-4	CASRRQGYIQYF	TGTGCCAGCAGACGGCAGGGGTACATTCAGTACTTC
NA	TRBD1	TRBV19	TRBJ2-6	CASMLQGAHGANVLTF	TGTGCCAGTATGTTACAGGGGGCGCATGGGGCCAACGTCCTGACTTTC
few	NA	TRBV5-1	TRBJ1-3	CASSGGIFSGNTIYF	TGCGCCAGCAGTGGAGGGATATTCTCTGGAAACACCATATATTTT
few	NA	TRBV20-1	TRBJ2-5	CSVTEVETQYF	TGCAGTGTAACAGAAGTCGAGACCCAGTACTTC
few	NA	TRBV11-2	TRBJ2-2	CASSFMWGAGELFF	TGTGCCAGCAGCTTTATGTGGGGAGCCGGGGAGCTGTTTTTT
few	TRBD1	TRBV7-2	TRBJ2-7	CASSQQTGSPYEQYF	TGTGCCAGCAGCCAACAGACAGGGAGCCCCTACGAGCAGTACTTC
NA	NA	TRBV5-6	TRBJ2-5	CASSLARVLSQYF	TGTGCCAGCAGCTTGGCCCGCGTTTTGTCCCAGTACTTC
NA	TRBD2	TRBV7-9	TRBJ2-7	CASSPSGAGGYEQYF	TGTGCCAGCAGCCCATCCGGGGCGGGGGGCTACGAGCAGTACTTC
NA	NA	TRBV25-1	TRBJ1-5	CASTPGFNQPQHF	TGTGCCAGCACTCCGGGATTTAATCAGCCCCAGCATTTT
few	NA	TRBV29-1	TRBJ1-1	CSVALRSPEAFF	TGCAGCGTTGCGTTGCGGAGTCCTGAAGCTTTCTTT
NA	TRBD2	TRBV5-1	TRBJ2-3	CASSPGLAGEWDTQYF	TGCGCCAGCAGCCCTGGACTAGCGGGAGAATGGGATACGCAGTATTTT
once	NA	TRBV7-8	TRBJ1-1	CASSLRPRTEAFF	TGTGCCAGCAGCCTTAGGCCGAGGACTGAAGCTTTCTTT
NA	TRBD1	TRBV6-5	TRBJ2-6	CASSLQGAGANVLTF	TGTGCCAGCAGCCTACAGGGGGCTGGGGCCAACGTCCTGACTTTC
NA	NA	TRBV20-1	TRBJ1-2	CSARDPPGQAF	TGCAGTGCTAGAGATCCCCCAGGGCAAGCCTTC
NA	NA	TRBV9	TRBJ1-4	CASSPRGDNEKLFF	TGTGCCAGCAGCCCCCGCGGGGATAATGAAAAACTGTTTTTT
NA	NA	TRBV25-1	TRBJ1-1	CASSDSGRAGTEAFF	TGTGCCAGCAGTGATTCGGGAAGGGCCGGCACTGAAGCTTTCTTT
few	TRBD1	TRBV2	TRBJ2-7	CASRVEQGAEEYF	TGTGCCAGCAGGGTTGAACAGGGGGCTGAAGAGTACTTC
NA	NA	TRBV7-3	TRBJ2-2	CASSLVGHKETGELFF	TGTGCCAGCAGCTTAGTCGGTCATAAGGAGACCGGGGAGCTGTTTTTT
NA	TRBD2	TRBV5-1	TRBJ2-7	CASSSRETSGKDEQYF	TGCGCCAGCAGCTCCCGGGAGACTAGCGGGAAAGACGAGCAGTACTTC
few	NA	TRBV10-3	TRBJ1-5	CAIGEEGNQPQHF	TGTGCCATCGGGGAGGAGGGAAATCAGCCCCAGCATTTT
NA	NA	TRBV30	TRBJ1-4	CAWSAGPGEKLFF	TGTGCCTGGAGTGCAGGGCCTGGCGAAAAACTGTTTTTT
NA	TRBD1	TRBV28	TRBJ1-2	CASSLSGGYWYGYTF	TGTGCCAGCAGTTTATCAGGGGGATATTGGTATGGCTACACCTTC
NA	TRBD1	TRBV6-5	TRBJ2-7	CASTPGQGTEQYF	TGTGCCAGCACCCCGGGACAGGGAACCGAGCAGTACTTC
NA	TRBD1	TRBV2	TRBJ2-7	CASSATGGSSYEQYF	TGTGCCAGCAGCGCCACAGGGGGCAGCTCCTACGAGCAGTACTTC
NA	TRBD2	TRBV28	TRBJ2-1	CASSPGLAGVGYNEQFF	TGTGCCAGCAGTCCTGGACTAGCGGGAGTTGGGTACAATGAGCAGTTCTTC
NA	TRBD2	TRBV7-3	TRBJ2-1	CASSISGRAYNEQFF	TGTGCCAGCAGCATTAGCGGGAGGGCCTACAATGAGCAGTTCTTC
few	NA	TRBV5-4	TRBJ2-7	CASSPPGLSYEQYF	TGTGCCAGCAGCCCGCCGGGACTGAGCTACGAGCAGTACTTC
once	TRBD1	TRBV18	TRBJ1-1	CASSPSGGNVGNTEAFF	TGTGCCAGCTCACCATCAGGGGGGAACGTCGGCAACACTGAAGCTTTCTTT
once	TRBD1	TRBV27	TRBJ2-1	CASSNSGGPSYNEQFF	TGTGCCAGCAGTAACTCAGGGGGTCCCTCCTACAATGAGCAGTTCTTC
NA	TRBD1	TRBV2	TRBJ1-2	CASSRDRNYGYTF	TGTGCCAGCAGTCGGGACAGGAATTATGGCTACACCTTC
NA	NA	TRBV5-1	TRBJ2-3	CASSSPGLPTNTQYF	TGCGCCAGCAGCTCCCCGGGACTCCCGACTAATACGCAGTATTTT
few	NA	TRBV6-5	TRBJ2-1	CASSSGSSSYNEQFF	TGTGCCAGCAGCTCCGGGTCGAGCTCCTACAATGAGCAGTTCTTC
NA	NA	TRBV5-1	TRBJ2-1	CASSLVMAGAVEQFF	TGCGCCAGCAGCTTGGTCATGGCGGGTGCGGTTGAGCAGTTCTTC
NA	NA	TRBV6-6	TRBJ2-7	CASSYEYREAYEQYF	TGTGCCAGCAGTTACGAGTACAGAGAAGCCTACGAGCAGTACTTC
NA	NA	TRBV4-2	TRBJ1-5	CASSLASGDGQPQHF	TGTGCCAGCAGCCTAGCTTCAGGGGATGGGCAGCCCCAGCATTTT
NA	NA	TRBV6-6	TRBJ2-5	CASSYRGGQETQYF	TGTGCCAGCAGTTACAGGGGGGGCCAAGAGACCCAGTACTTC
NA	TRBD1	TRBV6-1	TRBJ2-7	CASSEPGQSYEQYF	TGTGCCAGCAGTGAGCCGGGACAGTCCTACGAGCAGTACTTC
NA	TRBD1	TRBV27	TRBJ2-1	CASSLGTGDPDEQFF	TGTGCCAGCAGTCTCGGGACAGGGGATCCGGATGAGCAGTTCTTC
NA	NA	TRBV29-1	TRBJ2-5	CSVASPHHRVKGKTQYF	TGCAGCGTTGCATCCCCCCACCACAGGGTGAAGGGAAAGACCCAGTACTTC
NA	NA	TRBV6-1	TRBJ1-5	CASSEWRQSGNQPQHF	TGTGCCAGCAGTGAATGGCGACAGTCGGGCAATCAGCCCCAGCATTTT
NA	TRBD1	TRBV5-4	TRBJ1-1	CASSLGGRETEAFF	TGTGCCAGCAGCTTAGGGGGCCGGGAAACTGAAGCTTTCTTT
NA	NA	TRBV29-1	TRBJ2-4	CSVEESSNIQYF	TGCAGCGTTGAAGAATCCTCAAACATTCAGTACTTC
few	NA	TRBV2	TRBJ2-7	CASSDWGGSSYEQYF	TGTGCCAGCAGTGACTGGGGGGGCAGCTCCTACGAGCAGTACTTC
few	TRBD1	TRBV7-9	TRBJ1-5	CASSLNRGLDQPQHF	TGTGCCAGCAGCTTAAACAGGGGGCTGGATCAGCCCCAGCATTTT
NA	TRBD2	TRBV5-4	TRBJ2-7	CASSLGGASGSYEQYF	TGTGCCAGCAGCTTGGGGGGGGCTAGCGGGAGTTACGAGCAGTACTTC
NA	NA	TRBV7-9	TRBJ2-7	CATGTQGPEQYF	TGTGCCACCGGGACACAGGGCCCCGAGCAGTACTTC